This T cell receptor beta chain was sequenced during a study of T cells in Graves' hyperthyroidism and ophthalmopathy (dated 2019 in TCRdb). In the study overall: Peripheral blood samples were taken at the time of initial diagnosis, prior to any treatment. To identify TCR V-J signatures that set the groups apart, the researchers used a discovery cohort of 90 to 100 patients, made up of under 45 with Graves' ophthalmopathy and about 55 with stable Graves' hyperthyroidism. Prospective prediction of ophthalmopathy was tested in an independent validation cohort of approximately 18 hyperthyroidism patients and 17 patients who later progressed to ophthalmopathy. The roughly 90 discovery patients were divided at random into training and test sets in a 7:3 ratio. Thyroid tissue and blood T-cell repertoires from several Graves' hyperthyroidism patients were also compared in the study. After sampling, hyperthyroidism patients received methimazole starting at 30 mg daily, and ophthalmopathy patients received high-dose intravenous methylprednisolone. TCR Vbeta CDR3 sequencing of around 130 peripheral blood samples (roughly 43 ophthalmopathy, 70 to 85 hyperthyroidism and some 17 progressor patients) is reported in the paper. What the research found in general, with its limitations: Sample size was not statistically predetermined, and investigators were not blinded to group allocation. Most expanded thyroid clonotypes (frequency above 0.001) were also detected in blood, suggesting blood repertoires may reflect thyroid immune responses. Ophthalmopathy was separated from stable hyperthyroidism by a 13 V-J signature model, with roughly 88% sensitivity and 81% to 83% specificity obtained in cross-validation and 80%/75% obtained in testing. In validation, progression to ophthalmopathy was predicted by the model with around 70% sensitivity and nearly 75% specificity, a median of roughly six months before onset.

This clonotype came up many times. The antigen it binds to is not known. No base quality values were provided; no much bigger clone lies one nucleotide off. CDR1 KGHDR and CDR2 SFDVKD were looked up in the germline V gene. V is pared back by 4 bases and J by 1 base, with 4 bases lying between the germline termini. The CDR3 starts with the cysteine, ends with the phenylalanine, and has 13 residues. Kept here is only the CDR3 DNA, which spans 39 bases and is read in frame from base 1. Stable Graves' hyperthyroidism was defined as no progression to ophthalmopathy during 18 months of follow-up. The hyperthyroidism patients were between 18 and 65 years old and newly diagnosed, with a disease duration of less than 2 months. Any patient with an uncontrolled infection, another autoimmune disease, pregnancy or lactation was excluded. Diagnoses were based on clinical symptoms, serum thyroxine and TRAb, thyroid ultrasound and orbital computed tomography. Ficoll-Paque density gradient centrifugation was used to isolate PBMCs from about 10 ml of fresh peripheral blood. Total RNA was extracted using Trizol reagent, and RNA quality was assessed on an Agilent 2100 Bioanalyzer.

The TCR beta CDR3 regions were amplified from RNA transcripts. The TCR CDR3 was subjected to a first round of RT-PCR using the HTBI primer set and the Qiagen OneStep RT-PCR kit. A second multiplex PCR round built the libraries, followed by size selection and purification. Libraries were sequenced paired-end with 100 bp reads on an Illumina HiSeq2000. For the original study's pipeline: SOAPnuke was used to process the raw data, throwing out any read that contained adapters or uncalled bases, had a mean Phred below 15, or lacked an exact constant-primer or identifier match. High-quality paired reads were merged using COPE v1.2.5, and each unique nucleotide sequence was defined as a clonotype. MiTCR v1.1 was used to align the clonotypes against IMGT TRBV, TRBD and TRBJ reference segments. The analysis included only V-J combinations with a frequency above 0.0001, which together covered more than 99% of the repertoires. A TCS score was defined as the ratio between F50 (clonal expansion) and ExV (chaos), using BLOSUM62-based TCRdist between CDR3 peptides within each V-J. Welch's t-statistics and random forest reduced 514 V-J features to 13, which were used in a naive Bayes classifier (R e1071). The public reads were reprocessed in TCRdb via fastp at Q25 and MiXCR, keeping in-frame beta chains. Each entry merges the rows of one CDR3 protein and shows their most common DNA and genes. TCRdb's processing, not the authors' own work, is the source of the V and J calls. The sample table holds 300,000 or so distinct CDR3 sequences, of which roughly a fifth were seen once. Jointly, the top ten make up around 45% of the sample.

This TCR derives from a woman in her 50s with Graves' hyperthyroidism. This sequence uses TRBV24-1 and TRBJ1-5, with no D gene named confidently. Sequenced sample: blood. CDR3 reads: CATSEGSNQPQHF. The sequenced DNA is TGTGCCACCAGTGAAGGGAGCAATCAGCCCCAGCATTTT.